One sample yielded the 30 T cell receptor beta chains listed below, sequenced in a study of T cells in Graves' hyperthyroidism and ophthalmopathy (dated 2019 in TCRdb). Library preparation used multiplex PCR. TCRdb names Illumina HiSeq 2000 as the instrument used. TCR beta CDR3 regions were amplified from RNA transcripts. A first-round RT-PCR of the TCR CDR3 used the HTBI primer set with the Qiagen OneStep RT-PCR kit. TCRdb itself trimmed the public reads at Q25 with fastp, ran MiXCR and retained productive beta chains. Rows merge per CDR3 protein into single entries with the most common DNA and genes. Present in this sample are hundreds of thousands of distinct CDR3 sequences, approximately 15% of which were seen just once. The top ten clonotypes cover 15% to 20% of the sample. The sample comprised blood. The receptors were sampled from a woman under 30 with Graves' hyperthyroidism.

This clonotype was seen more than once but under ten times. The DNA for the CDR3 is TGTGCCAGTAGTATAGGGACAGCTAATAGCAATCAGCCCCAGCATTTT. Translated, it gives CASSIGTANSNQPQHF. The rearrangement joins TRBV19 to TRBJ1-5, with a possible D match to TRBD1 (6 bases). The V gene's germline CDR1 is LNHDA and CDR2 SQIVND (reference sequence). The V end was cut by 1 base, the J end by 0 bases, with 10 bases between. CDR3 length equals 16 residues.

The chain joins TRBV7-9 to TRBJ2-7; 9 bases map to TRBD2. The CDR3 loop spans 18 amino acids. Germline V CDR1 and CDR2: SEHNR, FQNEAQ (reference sequence). The junction had 16 bases not matched to a gene; V was cut back by 3 bases and J by 4 bases. The CDR3 is CASSFLGGVSGRSYEQYF. The CDR3 DNA reads as TGTGCCAGCAGCTTCCTCGGGGGGGTTAGCGGGAGATCGTACGAGCAGTACTTC.

This clonotype occurred many times. V usage is TRBV30 and J usage is TRBJ2-3; TRBD1 might be the D (5 bases). CDR1 is GTSNPN, CDR2 SVGIG, per germline (reference sequence). V was cut by 5 bases and J by 1 base, with 16 bases left in between. The CDR3 runs 15 residues. CDR3 protein: CAWGAGDTGTDTQYF. In DNA, the CDR3 is TGTGCCTGGGGGGCAGGAGACACGGGCACAGATACGCAGTATTTT.

The chain joins TRBV18 to TRBJ1-4, with D unresolved. Trimming removed 1 base from V and 3 bases from J, with 18 bases in between. CDR1 and CDR2 from the germline V gene are KGHSH and LQKENI. The CDR3 consists of 18 residues. The DNA of the CDR3 is TGTGCCAGCTCACCACTCCCAGTGGGGTCCGCCTCTAATGAAAAACTGTTTTTT. The encoded protein is CASSPLPVGSASNEKLFF.

Ten or more counts support this clonotype. J is TRBJ2-1 and V is TRBV13, with D perhaps matching TRBD2 (6 bases). Germline V gene lookup returns CDR1 PRHDT and CDR2 FYEKMQ (reference sequence). Trimming cost V 0 bases and J 6 bases, with 18 bases left between them. The CDR3 contains 17 residues. CDR3 coding DNA: TGTGCCAGCAGCTTAGGACCGGGACTGCTAAACCTCAATGAGCAGTTCTTC. This codes for CASSLGPGLLNLNEQFF.

This clonotype occurred many times. CDR3 protein: CASTETPPRGDTQYF. In DNA, the CDR3 is TGTGCCAGCACCGAAACTCCGCCGAGGGGTGATACGCAGTATTTT. This sequence joins TRBV27 and TRBJ2-3; D could derive from TRBD1 or TRBD2 (5 bases each). The germline V and J ends were trimmed by 7 bases and 6 bases, with 20 bases remaining between them. CDR3 size: 15 residues. The V gene's germline CDR1 is MNHEY and CDR2 SMNVEV (reference sequence).

The chain joins TRBV28 to TRBJ2-7; 9 nucleotides align to TRBD2. The J segment lost 5 bases and the V segment lost 7 bases, leaving 9 bases of the junction unmatched. This CDR3 is 14 amino acids long. Germline CDR1 and CDR2: MDHEN and SYDVKM. CDR3 amino acids: CASIDIAGVNEQYF. The CDR3 region has the DNA TGTGCCAGCATTGATATAGCGGGAGTGAACGAGCAGTACTTC.

This CDR3 reads CASSYLGQQPSNQPQHF. The CDR3 DNA sequence: TGTGCCAGCAGTTACTTGGGACAGCAGCCCTCGAATCAGCCCCAGCATTTT. The chain links TRBV6-2 or TRBV6-3 to TRBJ1-5, with 7 bases fitting TRBD1. This CDR3 comprises 17 residues. Germline assignment: CDR1 MNHEY and CDR2 SVGEGT. With 1 base clipped from V and 4 bases from J, the junction kept 10 bases outside the gene matches.

With regard to this clonotype: A junction end diverges from the germline sequence, so it may reflect a read error. The V call is TRBV29-1, the J call TRBJ1-4; TRBD1 aligns across 8 bases. Germline V gene data show CDR1 as SQVTM and CDR2 as ANQGSEA. CDR3 length: 13 amino acids. This CDR3 reads CSATGEDGEKLLF. The DNA for the CDR3 is TGCAGCGCGACAGGGGAAGATGGTGAAAAACTGCTTTTT.

This clonotype came up a few times. The chain employs TRBV6-1 and TRBJ2-7; D may be TRBD2 (5 bases). The V gene lost 6 bases and the J gene lost 4 bases, with 13 bases spanning the gap. Germline lookup yields CDR1 MNHNS and CDR2 SASEGT. The length of the CDR3 is 13 residues. CDR3 protein: CASRPTGRYEQYF. Here the CDR3 DNA reads TGTGCCAGCAGACCGACGGGAAGATACGAGCAGTACTTC.

This clonotype was seen many times. The CDR3 bases are TGTGCCAGCACCGAGTGGGGGGCCCCGTACGAGCAGTACTTC. This translates into CASTEWGAPYEQYF. The chain uses TRBV6-1 and TRBJ2-7; D possibly matches TRBD1 or TRBD2 (6 bases each). V lost 7 bases to trimming and J lost 4 bases, with 17 bases between them. The CDR3 has 14 residues. In germline, CDR1 is MNHNS, CDR2 SASEGT.

The sample holds a few counts of this clonotype. This chain joins TRBV9 and TRBJ1-2; weak D call: TRBD1 (6 bases). Germline V gives CDR1 SGDLS, CDR2 YYNGEE. The CDR3 spans 15 residues. V was shortened by 1 base and J by 4 bases, with 14 bases between the two germline ends. The CDR3 region is CASSVREQGRYGYTF. The CDR3 DNA is TGTGCCAGCAGCGTACGCGAACAGGGTCGCTATGGCTACACCTTC.

About this clonotype: A much larger clone lies a single base off, so this may be a read error. V is TRBV10-3 and J is TRBJ2-1, with unresolved D. Germline-derived CDR1 and CDR2 are ENHRY and SYGVKD. The CDR3 is 15 amino acids. The CDR3 here is CAIRATESSYSEQFF. CDR3 nucleotides: TGTGCCATCCGTGCGACTGAGAGCTCCTACAGTGAGCAGTTCTTC.

There are a few counts of this clonotype. The chain recombines TRBV5-4 with TRBJ1-1; 8 nucleotides align to TRBD1. With V trimmed by 5 bases and J by 5 bases, 5 bases remained unmatched. The CDR3 has 13 residues. Germline lookup yields CDR1 SGHNT and CDR2 YYREEE (reference sequence). CDR3 DNA: TGTGCCAGCAGTTCCGGGACAGGAACTGAAGCTTTCTTT. It yields the protein CASSSGTGTEAFF.

The chain is built from TRBV10-3 and TRBJ2-3, with 9 positions matching TRBD1. The CDR3 has 14 amino acids. The V gene's germline CDR1 is ENHRY and CDR2 SYGVKD. V was clipped by 8 bases and J by 3 bases; unmatched bases: 6. CDR3 DNA sequence: TGTGCCATCCGTGGACAGGGGTTGACAGATACGCAGTATTTT. Amino acid sequence: CAIRGQGLTDTQYF.

This clonotype has just a few counts. The chain employs TRBV6-1 and TRBJ2-1; weak D call: TRBD2 (7 bases). The CDR3 has 16 residues. CDR1 is MNHNS and CDR2 is SASEGT in the germline V gene. Trimming left V 3 bases short and J 4 bases short, with 16 bases between. The CDR3 here is CASSDSLGGDYNEQFF. The DNA for the CDR3 is TGTGCCAGCAGTGATTCGCTAGGGGGGGATTACAATGAGCAGTTCTTC.

This clonotype has more than one count but fewer than ten. The CDR3 DNA is TGTGCCAGCAGCTTAGGAGGTTTCTGGAAGTACTCTGGAAACACCATATATTTT. Encoded protein: CASSLGGFWKYSGNTIYF. The V and J genes are TRBV7-4 and TRBJ1-3, with D unclear. Per the germline V gene, CDR1 is SGHVT and CDR2 is SQSDAQ. The CDR3 loop spans 18 amino acids. Trimming pared 1 base from V and 0 bases from J, leaving 16 bases between.

This clonotype was counted many times. This chain links TRBV19 with TRBJ2-3; TRBD2 might be the D (6 bases). Germline-derived CDR1 and CDR2 are LNHDA and SQIVND (reference sequence). The CDR3 is 14 amino acids. V lost 3 bases and J 0 bases, leaving 7 bases between the germline ends. The CDR3 region has the DNA TGTGCCAGTAGTATCCGGGAGAGCACAGATACGCAGTATTTT. Encoded protein: CASSIRESTDTQYF.

This clonotype turned up a few times. The chain carries TRBV12-3 or TRBV12-4 and TRBJ1-1; TRBD1 matches at 7 bases. The CDR3 sequence is 14 residues long. The V gene end was trimmed by 6 bases and the J gene end by 4 bases; junction bases not matched to a gene: 8. The CDR3 DNA reads TGTGCCAGCAGAACTGACAGGGCGGGCACTGAAGCTTTCTTT. Its protein is CASRTDRAGTEAFF.

This clonotype was observed many times. The chain combines TRBV20-1 with TRBJ2-1; 8 positions match TRBD2. This CDR3 has 15 amino acids. The germline CDR1 and CDR2 sequences are DFQATT and SNEGSKA (reference sequence). After removal of 5 bases from V and 2 bases from J, the junction contained 8 bases not matched to a gene. The CDR3 nucleotides are TGCAGTGCTGGCAAGACTAGCGTGGCCTACAATGAGCAGTTCTTC. Its translation is CSAGKTSVAYNEQFF.

This clonotype was detected a few times. Germline and junction disagree at one end, which may indicate a read error. The chain carries TRBV5-6 and TRBJ2-2; D is undetermined. This CDR3 comprises 12 residues. Germline V lookup: CDR1 SGHDT, CDR2 YYEEEE. CDR3 sequence: CASSINIGELFF. CDR3 DNA sequence: TGTGCCAGCAGCATCAACATCGGGGAGCTGTTTTTT.

This clonotype was counted many times. J is TRBJ1-1 and V is TRBV29-1; no clear D. The CDR3 contains 12 residues. Between the trimmed V and J ends, which lost 7 bases and 1 base, there was a span of 10 bases. Per germline, CDR1 SQVTM and CDR2 ANQGSEA. The CDR3 sequence is CSGSDENTEAFF. CDR3 sequence (DNA): TGCAGCGGGTCGGACGAGAACACTGAAGCTTTCTTT.

V usage is TRBV4-2 and J usage is TRBJ2-1; 10 bases align to TRBD2. In germline, CDR1 is LGHNA, CDR2 YNFKEQ. This CDR3 contains 17 residues. Trimming took 4 bases from V and 6 from J; bases not matched to a gene: 12. The chain's CDR3 is CASSPGTPGLAFNEQFF. In nucleotides, the CDR3 is TGTGCCAGCAGCCCAGGAACTCCGGGACTAGCGTTCAATGAGCAGTTCTTC.

This clonotype appeared a few times. The chain is built from TRBV6-1 and TRBJ2-2, with 8 positions matching TRBD2. The J segment lost 4 bases and the V segment lost 4 bases, leaving 11 bases of the junction unmatched. The length of the CDR3 is 17 residues. CDR1 and CDR2 from the germline V gene are MNHNS and SASEGT. CDR3 DNA: TGTGCCAGCAGTGGGGCATCCGGGGGGGCCGGCACCGGGGAGCTGTTTTTT. Amino acids: CASSGASGGAGTGELFF.

This clonotype was picked up many times. This rearrangement joins TRBV2 to TRBJ2-2; no clear D gene. CDR3 length equals 15 residues. The V gene's germline CDR1 is SNHLY and CDR2 FYNNEI. The V gene lost 2 bases and the J gene lost 0 bases, with 7 bases spanning the gap. CDR3 protein: CASSETRPNTGELFF. For the CDR3, the DNA is TGTGCCAGCAGTGAAACTCGACCGAACACCGGGGAGCTGTTTTTT. The full variable domain, rest sourced from reference TRBV2 and TRBJ2-2, is EPEVTQTPSHQVTQMGQEVILRCVPISNHLYFYWYRQILGQKVEFLVSFYNNEISEKSEIFDDQFSVERPDGSNFTLKIRSTKLEDSAMYFCASSETRPNTGELFFGEGSRLTVL.

This clonotype has just a few counts. The chain links TRBV6-2 or TRBV6-3 to TRBJ2-1; D is uncertain. The CDR3 is made up of 13 amino acids. Trimming pared 1 base from V and 3 bases from J, leaving 4 bases between. Per germline, CDR1 MNHEY and CDR2 SVGEGT. The CDR3 here is CASSYFDYNEQFF. CDR3 nucleotide sequence: TGTGCCAGCAGTTACTTCGACTACAATGAGCAGTTCTTC.

This clonotype has only a few counts. This chain links TRBV15 with TRBJ1-2, with TRBD1 as a possible D gene (5 bases). Germline V gene data show CDR1 as LNHNV and CDR2 as YYDKDF (reference sequence). The CDR3 spans 14 residues. V lost 0 bases and J 6 bases, leaving 11 bases between the germline ends. As DNA, the CDR3 is TGTGCCACCAGCAGAGATTCAGGGTTGGATGGCTACACCTTC. Its translation: CATSRDSGLDGYTF.

This clonotype was counted many times. The chain is built from TRBV6-8 and TRBJ2-1; D gene uncertain. V was clipped by 8 bases and J by 0 bases, with 20 bases between them. Germline loops: CDR1 MNHGY, CDR2 SAAAGT. CDR3 length: 17 amino acids. The DNA of the CDR3 is TGTGCCAGCGGCTACTCACTCAGACTTCTCTCCTACAATGAGCAGTTCTTC. Amino acids: CASGYSLRLLSYNEQFF.

This clonotype occurred once. The chain is built from TRBV5-1 and TRBJ1-1; a weak D match, TRBD1 (6 bases). V lost 0 bases, J lost 4 bases, and 13 bases lay in between. The CDR3 extends over 15 amino acids. In germline, CDR1 is SGHRS, CDR2 YFSETQ. CDR3 coding DNA: TGCGCCAGCAGCTTGGCCCGGGGGGCGGTCACTGAAGCTTTCTTT. The encoded protein is CASSLARGAVTEAFF.

The V and J genes are TRBV4-1 and TRBJ1-5; 10 bases are shared with TRBD1. The CDR3 extends over 18 amino acids. Germline values: CDR1 MGHRA, CDR2 YSYEKL. V lost 0 bases and J lost 0; bases outside the gene matches: 5. CDR3 residues: CASSQEGTGEASNQPQHF. The CDR3 nucleotides read TGCGCCAGCAGCCAAGAGGGGACAGGGGAGGCTAGCAATCAGCCCCAGCATTTT.